This T cell receptor (beta chain) stems from a study of CD8+ T cells in alopecia areata. Study-wide points: Researchers report lesional scalp, most notably alopecia totalis/universalis, outstripped normal scalp in clonality.

A note on this clone: The antigen is not known.

This CDR3 comprises 14 residues. The germline V gene encodes CDR1 SGHVS and CDR2 FNYEAQ. V gave up 8 bases and J gave up 5 bases; unmatched junction bases: 2. This sample's treatment: oral pan-JAK inhibitor, 5-10 mg twice daily. cDNA prepared by RNA extraction and subsequent reverse transcription served as the template for sequencing. Method: immunoSEQ multiplex PCR; TCRdb's copy keeps in-frame clones and lacks some. This table holds about 300,000 clones, about 62% found once. This TCR was sampled from a human donor with alopecia areata. The J gene is TRBJ2-3, the V gene TRBV7-6, with 15 bases fitting TRBD2. The sequencing used CD4+ T cells sorted from blood, collected at week 24, from a patient treated with tofacitinib. The CDR3 spells CASGLAGGRDTQYF. DNA of the CDR3: TGTGCCAGCGGACTAGCGGGGGGGCGAGATACGCAGTATTTT.